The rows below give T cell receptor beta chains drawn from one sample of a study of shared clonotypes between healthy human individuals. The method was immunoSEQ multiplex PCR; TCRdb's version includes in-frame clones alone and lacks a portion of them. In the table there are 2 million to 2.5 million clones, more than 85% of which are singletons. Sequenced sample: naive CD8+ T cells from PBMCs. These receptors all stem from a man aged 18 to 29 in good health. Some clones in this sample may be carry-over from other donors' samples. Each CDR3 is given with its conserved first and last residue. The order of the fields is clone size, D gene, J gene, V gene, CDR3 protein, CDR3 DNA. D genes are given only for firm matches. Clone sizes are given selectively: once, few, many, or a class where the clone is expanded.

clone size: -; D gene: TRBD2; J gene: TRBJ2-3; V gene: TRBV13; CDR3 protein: CASSSGRAAQYF; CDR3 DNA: TGTGCCAGCAGCTCCGGGAGGGCCGCGCAGTATTTT
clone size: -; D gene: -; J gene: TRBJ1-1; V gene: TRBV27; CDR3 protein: CASSARDILDTEAFF; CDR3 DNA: TGTGCCAGCAGTGCCCGGGACATTTTAGACACTGAAGCTTTCTTT
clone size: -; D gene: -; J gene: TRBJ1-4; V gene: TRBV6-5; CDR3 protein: CASSPGSNEKLFF; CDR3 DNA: TGTGCCAGCAGTCCAGGGTCGAATGAAAAACTGTTTTTT
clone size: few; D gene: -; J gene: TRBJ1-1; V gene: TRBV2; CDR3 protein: CASSERQVANTEAFF; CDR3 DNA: TGTGCCAGCAGTGAAAGACAGGTGGCGAACACTGAAGCTTTCTTT
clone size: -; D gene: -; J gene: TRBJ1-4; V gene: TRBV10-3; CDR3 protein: CSQGGEKLFF; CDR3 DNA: TGTTCCCAGGGTGGGGAAAAACTGTTTTTT
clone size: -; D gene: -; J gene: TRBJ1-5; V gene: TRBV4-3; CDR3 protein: CASSQVDGEQPQHF; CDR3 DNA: TGCGCCAGCAGCCAAGTCGATGGGGAACAGCCCCAGCATTTT
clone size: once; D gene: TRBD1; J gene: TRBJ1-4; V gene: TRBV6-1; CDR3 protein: CASLRQGNNEKLFF; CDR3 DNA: TGTGCCAGCCTTCGACAGGGGAATAATGAAAAACTGTTTTTT
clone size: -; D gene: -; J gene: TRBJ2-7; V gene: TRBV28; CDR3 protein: CASSHGLNYEQYF; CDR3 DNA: TGTGCCAGCAGCCACGGACTTAACTACGAGCAGTACTTC
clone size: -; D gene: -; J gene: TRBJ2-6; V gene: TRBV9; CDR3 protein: CASSADSASGANVLTF; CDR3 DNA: TGTGCCAGCAGCGCCGACAGTGCCTCTGGGGCCAACGTCCTGACTTTC
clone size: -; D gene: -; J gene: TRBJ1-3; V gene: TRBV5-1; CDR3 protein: CASSLDAGHSGNTIYF; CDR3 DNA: TGCGCCAGCAGCTTGGATGCGGGACACTCTGGAAACACCATATATTTT
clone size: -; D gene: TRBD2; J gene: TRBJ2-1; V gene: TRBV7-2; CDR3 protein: CASSSLGTSAQQFF; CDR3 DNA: TGTGCCAGCAGCTCTCTGGGGACTAGCGCCCAGCAGTTCTTC
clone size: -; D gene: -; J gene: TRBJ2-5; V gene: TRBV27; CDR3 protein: CASSLNGGTGETQYF; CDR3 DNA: TGTGCCAGCAGTTTAAACGGCGGCACGGGGGAGACCCAGTACTTC
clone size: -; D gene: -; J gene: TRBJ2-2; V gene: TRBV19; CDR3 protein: CAAGPGWELFF; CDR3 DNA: TGTGCCGCGGGTCCTGGGTGGGAGCTGTTTTTT
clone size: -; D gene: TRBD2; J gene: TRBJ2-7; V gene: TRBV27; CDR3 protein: CASSLSLAGIAYEQYF; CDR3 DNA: TGTGCCAGCAGTTTATCCTTAGCGGGAATCGCCTACGAGCAGTACTTC
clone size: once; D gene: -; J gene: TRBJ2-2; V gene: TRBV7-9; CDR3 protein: CASSALGRDTGELFF; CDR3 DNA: TGTGCCAGCAGCGCGCTGGGTCGAGACACCGGGGAGCTGTTTTTT
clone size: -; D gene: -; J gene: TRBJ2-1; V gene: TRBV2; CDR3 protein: CASIEGGTLAFF; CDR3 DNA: TGTGCCAGCATCGAGGGGGGGACCCTGGCGTTCTTC
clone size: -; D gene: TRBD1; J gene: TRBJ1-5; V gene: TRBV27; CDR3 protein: CASSLYFAGGSQPQHF; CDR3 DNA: TGTGCCAGCAGTTTATACTTCGCAGGGGGCAGTCAGCCCCAGCATTTT
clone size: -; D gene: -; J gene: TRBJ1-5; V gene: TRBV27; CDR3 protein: CASSLQGGDQPQHF; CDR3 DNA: TGTGCCAGCAGTTTACAAGGGGGGGATCAGCCCCAGCATTTT
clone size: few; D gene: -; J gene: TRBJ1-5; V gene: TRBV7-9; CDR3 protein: CASSLAGTTNQPQHF; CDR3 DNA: TGTGCCAGCAGCTTAGCAGGGACAACTAATCAGCCCCAGCATTTT
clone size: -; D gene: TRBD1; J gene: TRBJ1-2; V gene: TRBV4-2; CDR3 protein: CASSQGDRGSMGGYTF; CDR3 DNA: TGTGCCAGCAGCCAAGGGGACAGGGGTTCTATGGGTGGCTACACCTTC
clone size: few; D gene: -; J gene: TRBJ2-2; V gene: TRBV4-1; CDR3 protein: CASSGPAGELFF; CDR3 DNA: TGCGCCAGCAGCGGTCCTGCCGGGGAGCTGTTTTTT
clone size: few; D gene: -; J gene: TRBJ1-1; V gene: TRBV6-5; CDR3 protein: CASIEGTEAFF; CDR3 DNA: TGTGCCAGCATCGAGGGAACTGAAGCTTTCTTT
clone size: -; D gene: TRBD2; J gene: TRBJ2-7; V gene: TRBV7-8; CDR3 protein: CASSLGRTSGYEQYF; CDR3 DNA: TGTGCCAGCAGCTTAGGTCGGACTAGCGGGTACGAGCAGTACTTC
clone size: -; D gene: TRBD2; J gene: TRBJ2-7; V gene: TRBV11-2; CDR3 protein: CASSPWGGEQYF; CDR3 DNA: TGTGCCAGCAGCCCGTGGGGAGGGGAGCAGTACTTC
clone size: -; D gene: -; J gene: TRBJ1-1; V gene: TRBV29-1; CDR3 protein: CSVIQMNTEAFF; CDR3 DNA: TGCAGCGTTATACAGATGAACACTGAAGCTTTCTTT
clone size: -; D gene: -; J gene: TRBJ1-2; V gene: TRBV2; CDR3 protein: CASSERDLQGYTF; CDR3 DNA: TGTGCCAGCAGTGAACGGGACCTACAGGGCTACACCTTC
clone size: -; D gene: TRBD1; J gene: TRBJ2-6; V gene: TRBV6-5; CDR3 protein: CASSPTGEGANVLTF; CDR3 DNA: TGTGCCAGCAGTCCAACAGGGGAGGGGGCCAACGTCCTGACTTTC
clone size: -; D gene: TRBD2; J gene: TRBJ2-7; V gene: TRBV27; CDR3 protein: CASSTSGRVYEQYF; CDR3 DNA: TGTGCCAGCAGTACTAGCGGGAGAGTCTACGAGCAGTACTTC
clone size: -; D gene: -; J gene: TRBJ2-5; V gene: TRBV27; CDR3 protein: CASSLTQGKETQYF; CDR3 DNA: TGTGCCAGCAGTTTAACCCAGGGTAAAGAGACCCAGTACTTC
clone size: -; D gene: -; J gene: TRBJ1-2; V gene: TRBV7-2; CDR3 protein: CASSGRDSYGYTF; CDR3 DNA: TGTGCCAGCAGCGGTAGGGACTCCTATGGCTACACCTTC
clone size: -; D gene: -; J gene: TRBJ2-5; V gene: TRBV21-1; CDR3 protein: CASSKAQQGGEGTQYF; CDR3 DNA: TGTGCCAGCAGCAAAGCGCAACAGGGGGGTGAAGGGACCCAGTACTTC
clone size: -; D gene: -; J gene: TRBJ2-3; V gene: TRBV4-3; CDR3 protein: CASSVGRASTDTQYF; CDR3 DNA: TGCGCCAGCAGCGTCGGCAGAGCTAGCACAGATACGCAGTATTTT
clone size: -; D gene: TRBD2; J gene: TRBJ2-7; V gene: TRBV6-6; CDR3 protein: CASIPLAGGDEQYF; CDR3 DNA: TGTGCCAGCATCCCTCTAGCGGGAGGCGACGAGCAGTACTTC
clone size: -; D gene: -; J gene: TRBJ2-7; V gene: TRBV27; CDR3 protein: CASSFGGSYEQYF; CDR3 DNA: TGTGCCAGCAGTTTCGGCGGATCCTACGAGCAGTACTTC
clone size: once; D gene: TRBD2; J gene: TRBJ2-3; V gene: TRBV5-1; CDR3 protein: CASSLGTSGTDTQYF; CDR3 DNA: TGCGCCAGCAGCTTGGGGACTAGCGGAACAGATACGCAGTATTTT
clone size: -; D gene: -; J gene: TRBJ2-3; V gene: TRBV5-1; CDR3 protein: CASSFRTGTTDTQYF; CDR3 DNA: TGCGCCAGCAGCTTTCGCACGGGGACCACAGATACGCAGTATTTT
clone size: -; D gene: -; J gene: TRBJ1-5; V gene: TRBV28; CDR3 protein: CASRSVGGQPQHF; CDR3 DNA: TGTGCCAGCAGATCGGTGGGCGGGCAGCCCCAGCATTTT
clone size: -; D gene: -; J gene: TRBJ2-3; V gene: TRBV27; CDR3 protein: CASSLWPGTDTQYF; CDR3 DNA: TGTGCCAGCAGTTTATGGCCAGGGACAGATACGCAGTATTTT
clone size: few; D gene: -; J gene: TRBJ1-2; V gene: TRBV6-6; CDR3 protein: CASSSDYGYTF; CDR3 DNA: TGTGCCAGCAGTTCAGATTATGGCTACACCTTC
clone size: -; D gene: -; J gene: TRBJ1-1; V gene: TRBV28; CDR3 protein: CASSLRGGPWAFF; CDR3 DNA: TGTGCCAGCAGTTTAAGGGGGGGCCCCTGGGCTTTCTTT
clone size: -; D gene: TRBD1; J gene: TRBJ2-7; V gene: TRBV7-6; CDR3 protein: CASSLSGTGRAEQYF; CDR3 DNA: TGTGCCAGCAGCTTGTCCGGGACAGGGAGGGCCGAGCAGTACTTC
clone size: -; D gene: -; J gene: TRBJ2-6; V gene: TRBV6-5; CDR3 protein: CASSYSVGFGANVLTF; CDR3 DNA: TGTGCCAGCAGTTACTCCGTAGGGTTCGGGGCCAACGTCCTGACTTTC
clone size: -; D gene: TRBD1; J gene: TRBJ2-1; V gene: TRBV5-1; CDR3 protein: CASSPRDSLGGQFF; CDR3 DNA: TGCGCCAGCAGCCCTAGGGACAGCCTAGGGGGGCAGTTCTTC
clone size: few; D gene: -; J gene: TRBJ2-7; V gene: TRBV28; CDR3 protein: CASSLGNEQYF; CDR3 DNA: TGTGCCAGCAGTTTAGGGAACGAGCAGTACTTC
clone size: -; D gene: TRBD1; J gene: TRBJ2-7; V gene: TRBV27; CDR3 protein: CASSLTGGVGYEQYF; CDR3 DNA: TGTGCCAGCAGTTTAACAGGGGGCGTAGGGTACGAGCAGTACTTC
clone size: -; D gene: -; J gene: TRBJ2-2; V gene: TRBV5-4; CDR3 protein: CASSFIDEVFF; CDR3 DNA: TGTGCCAGCAGCTTCATCGACGAGGTGTTTTTT
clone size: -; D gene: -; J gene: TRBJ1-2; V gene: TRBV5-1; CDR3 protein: CASSLSGSPLINYGYTF; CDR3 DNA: TGCGCCAGCAGCCTGTCCGGAAGCCCGCTGATTAACTATGGCTACACCTTC
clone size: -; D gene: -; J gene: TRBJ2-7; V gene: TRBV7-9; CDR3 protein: CASSLARVGGYEQYF; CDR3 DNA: TGTGCCAGCAGCCTCGCACGGGTTGGGGGGTACGAGCAGTACTTC
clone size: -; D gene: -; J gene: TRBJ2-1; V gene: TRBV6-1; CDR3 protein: CASRGQESYNEQFF; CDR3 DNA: TGTGCCAGCAGGGGGCAGGAATCCTACAATGAGCAGTTCTTC
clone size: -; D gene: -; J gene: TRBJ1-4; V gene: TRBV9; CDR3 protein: CASSVDGGFGEKLFF; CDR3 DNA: TGTGCCAGCAGCGTAGATGGAGGGTTCGGTGAAAAACTGTTTTTT
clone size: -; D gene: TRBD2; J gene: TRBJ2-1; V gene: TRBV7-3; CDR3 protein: CASSLNLAGANEQFF; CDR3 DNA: TGTGCCAGCAGCTTAAACCTAGCGGGAGCCAATGAGCAGTTCTTC
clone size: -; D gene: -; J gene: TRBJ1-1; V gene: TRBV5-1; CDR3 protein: CASSLASGTEAFF; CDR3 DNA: TGCGCCAGCAGCTTGGCCTCCGGGACTGAAGCTTTCTTT
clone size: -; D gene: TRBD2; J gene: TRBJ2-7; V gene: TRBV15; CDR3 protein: CATASGREGYEQYF; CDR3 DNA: TGTGCCACCGCGAGCGGGCGGGAGGGGTACGAGCAGTACTTC
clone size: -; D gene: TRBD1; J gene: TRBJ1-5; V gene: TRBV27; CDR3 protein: CASSNLPGQGIFGNQPQHF; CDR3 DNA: TGTGCCAGCAGTAATTTACCGGGACAGGGGATTTTCGGCAATCAGCCCCAGCATTTT
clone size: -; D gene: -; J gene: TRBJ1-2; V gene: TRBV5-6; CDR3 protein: CASSLGTPMTTF; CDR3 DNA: TGTGCCAGCAGCTTGGGCACCCCTATGACCACCTTC
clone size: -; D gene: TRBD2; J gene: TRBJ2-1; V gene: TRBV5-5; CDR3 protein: CASSWDWLAGVSNEQFF; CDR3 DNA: TGTGCCAGCAGCTGGGATTGGCTAGCGGGAGTAAGTAATGAGCAGTTCTTC
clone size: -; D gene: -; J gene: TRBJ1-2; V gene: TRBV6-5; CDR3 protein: CASSISQHYGYTF; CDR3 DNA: TGTGCCAGCAGTATTTCTCAACACTATGGCTACACCTTC
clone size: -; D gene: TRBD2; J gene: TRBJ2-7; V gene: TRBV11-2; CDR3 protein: CASSLGAGYEQYF; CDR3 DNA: TGTGCCAGCAGCTTAGGAGCGGGGTACGAGCAGTACTTC